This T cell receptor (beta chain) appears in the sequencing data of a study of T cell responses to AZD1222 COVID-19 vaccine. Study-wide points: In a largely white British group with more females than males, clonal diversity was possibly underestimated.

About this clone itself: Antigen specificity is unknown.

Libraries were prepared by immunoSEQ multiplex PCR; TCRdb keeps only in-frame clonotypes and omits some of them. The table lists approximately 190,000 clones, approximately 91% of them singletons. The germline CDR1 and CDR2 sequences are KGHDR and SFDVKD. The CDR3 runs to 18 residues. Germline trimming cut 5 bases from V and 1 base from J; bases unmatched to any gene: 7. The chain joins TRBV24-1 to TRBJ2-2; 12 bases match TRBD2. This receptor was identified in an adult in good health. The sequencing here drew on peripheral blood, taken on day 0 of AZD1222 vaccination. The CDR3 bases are TGTGCCACCAGTGTCCCCGCGGGACTAGCGGGGAACACCGGGGAGCTGTTTTTT. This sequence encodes CATSVPAGLAGNTGELFF.